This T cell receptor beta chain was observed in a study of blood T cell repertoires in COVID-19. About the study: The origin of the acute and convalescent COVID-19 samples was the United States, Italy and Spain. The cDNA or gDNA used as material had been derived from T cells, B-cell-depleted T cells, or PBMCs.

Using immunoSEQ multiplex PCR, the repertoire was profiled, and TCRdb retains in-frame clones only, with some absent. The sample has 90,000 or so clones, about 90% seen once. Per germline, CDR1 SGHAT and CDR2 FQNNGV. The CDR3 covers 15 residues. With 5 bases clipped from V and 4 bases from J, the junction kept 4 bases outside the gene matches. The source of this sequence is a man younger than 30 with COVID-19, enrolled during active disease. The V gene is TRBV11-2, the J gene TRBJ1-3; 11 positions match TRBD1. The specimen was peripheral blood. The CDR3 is CASSGQGAFGNTIYF. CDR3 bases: TGTGCCAGCAGCGGACAGGGGGCGTTCGGAAACACCATATATTTT.